This T cell receptor beta chain appears in the sequencing data of a study of cytotoxic CD8 clonotypes in ibrutinib-treated CLL (dated by TCRdb to about 2021). Regarding the study in general: The cohort was composed of about 10 relapsed/refractory and about 15 treatment-naive patients; IGHV unmutated status was identified in 17 to 18 patients. Responses were partial in around 25 patients and complete in 2; after median approximately 5.5 years follow-up, some 14 stayed in remission and about twelve progressed. Response samples were taken after a median of 12 months on treatment, ranging from roughly 6 to 36 months. On average, each sample yielded some 250,000 productive templates and about 94,000 productive rearrangements. Of the roughly 81 people in the trial, approximately 28 had longitudinal samples available. Cryopreserved peripheral blood mononuclear cells were collected at three points: before therapy, at response, and at either sustained remission or disease progression. All remission and progressive disease samples were collected while patients were still receiving ibrutinib.

Trimming leaves V shorter by 1 base and J shorter by 4 bases, with the junction holding 9 bases beyond the gene matches. The CDR3 measures 17 amino acids from cysteine to phenylalanine. Only the CDR3 part of the read is kept: 51 bases, read in frame from the first base. The germline V gene encodes CDR1 SGHKS and CDR2 YYEKEE (reference sequence). Results the study describes overall, beyond this receptor: At baseline, clonality was higher than in age-matched healthy donors and showed a strong correlation with circulating CD8+ T-cell counts. An increase in clonality was observed at ibrutinib response, with clonality remaining stable during sustained remission and falling back toward baseline at progression. Public clonotypes were rare and either shrank or stayed stable during treatment, and the rise in clonality at ibrutinib response reflected expansion of private clonotypes. Sampling times were not matched between sustained-remission and progressing patients, and lymph node repertoires were not studied.

Taken with the paper, the label for time point translates to: more than 10 months on ibrutinib. Roughly 2.2 micrograms of genomic DNA were extracted from cryopreserved PBMCs for TCR beta library preparation. Longitudinal blood samples from CLL patients receiving ibrutinib monotherapy were subjected to high-throughput TCR beta sequencing. The patients took part in an open-label, single-center phase 2 trial of ibrutinib monotherapy. On a MiSeq, deep resolution sequencing aimed for a depth between 1 in 1 million and 1 in 200,000 T cells, with each clonotype covered 10x on average. The immunoSEQ hsTCRB Kit was used to generate the TCR beta libraries. Per the source publication's procedure: The data were analyzed with ImmunoSEQ Analyzer and ImmunoSEQ Data Assistant, and V, D and J gene assignments followed IMGT definitions. Clonality, which ranges from 0 to 1, was calculated by subtracting the normalized Shannon entropy of productive rearrangement frequencies from one. Public clonotype analysis was restricted to overrepresented clonotypes comprising at least 0.05% of each patient's repertoire. Some 13 age-matched healthy donor repertoires from immuneACCESS served as clonality controls. TCRdb stores this immuneACCESS table with in-frame sequences only. Part of the clones is absent; in the studies checked, under half of the shortfall reflects unresolved V genes, and no reason is known for the rest. D and trimming were read from the DNA, whereas the V and J calls and clone size are those reported in that table. A total of more than 50,000 clones appear in this sample, roughly 50% of them only once. The ten largest clones represent roughly 14% of the sample.

A remark on this clone: No antigen is known for it. The record has no base qualities; no much larger clone is one base away.

The sample consisted of PBMCs, taken after 12 months of ibrutinib treatment. This receptor was obtained from a human donor with chronic lymphocytic leukemia. The chain was built from TRBV5-5 and TRBJ2-2, and TRBD1 aligns with 8 junction nucleotides. The CDR3: CASSLMGRGLITGELFF. The DNA sequence is TGTGCCAGCAGCTTGATGGGCAGGGGGCTTATCACCGGGGAGCTGTTTTTT.